The entry below describes one TCR beta chain. Sequencing was performed with immunoSEQ multiplex PCR; in TCRdb, only in-frame clones are kept and a portion is missing. The table lists 200,000 to 250,000 clones, just over 90% of them singletons, with 1% to 1.5% in the top ten. These data originate in a study of blood T cell repertoires in COVID-19. Study background: From T cells, B-cell-depleted T cells, or PBMCs came the material, which was cDNA or gDNA.

Trimming cost V 6 bases and J 2 bases, with 14 bases left between them. The CDR3 length is 15 residues. Germline-derived CDR1 and CDR2 are SGHVS and FNYEAQ. Material: peripheral blood. The chain recombines TRBV7-6 with TRBJ1-5; D is undetermined. The receptor was isolated from a man younger than 45 with acute or convalescent COVID-19. Here the CDR3 reads CASRARFLCNQPQHF. The CDR3 DNA reads TGTGCCAGCAGGGCGCGGTTCCTTTGCAATCAGCCCCAGCATTTT.